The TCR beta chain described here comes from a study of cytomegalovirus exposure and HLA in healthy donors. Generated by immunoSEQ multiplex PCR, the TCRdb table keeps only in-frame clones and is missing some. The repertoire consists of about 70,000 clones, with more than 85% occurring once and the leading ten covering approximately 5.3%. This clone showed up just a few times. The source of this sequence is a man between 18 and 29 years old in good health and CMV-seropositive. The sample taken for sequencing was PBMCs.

The CDR3 bases are TGTGCCAGCAGGCTCGATAGCGGGAGAGGCGGCAACGAGCAGTACTTC. As protein: CASRLDSGRGGNEQYF. J is TRBJ2-7 and V is TRBV2; 9 nucleotides match TRBD2. Germline CDR1 and CDR2: SNHLY and FYNNEI. Losses at the gene ends were 6 bases for V and 5 bases for J; bases not matched to a gene: 14. The length of the CDR3 is 16 residues.